These T cell receptor beta chains were read from a single sample in a study of control samples from healthy donors and cancer patients. Some clones are missing from TCRdb's copy, which holds only in-frame ones; the method was immunoSEQ multiplex PCR. The top ten clones hold 13% to 15% of a sample with over 10,000 clones, about 92% of them seen once. The sequencing sample was made of PBMCs. These receptors originate from an elderly man with lung cancer. Both conserved end residues are part of each CDR3. The D gene is left open where the match is weak. Part of the rows lack a size; the others show once, few, many or a class for expanded clones.

TRBV5-1	TRBJ2-7	.	.	CASSSTDPWGEQYF	TGCGCCAGCAGCTCGACAGACCCTTGGGGCGAGCAGTACTTC
TRBV7-3	TRBJ2-5	TRBD2	.	CASSLNSLAGRETQYF	TGTGCCAGCAGCTTAAATAGCCTAGCGGGGAGAGAGACCCAGTACTTC
TRBV11-1	TRBJ2-7	.	.	CASSLAPGQKANYEQYF	TGTGCCAGCAGCTTAGCCCCCGGACAGAAGGCCAACTACGAGCAGTACTTC
TRBV18	TRBJ1-3	.	.	CASSPADFTIYF	TGTGCCAGCTCACCCGCCGACTTCACCATATATTTT
TRBV6-5	TRBJ1-2	.	once	CASSYSRQGQDGYTF	TGTGCCAGCAGTTACTCAAGGCAAGGGCAAGATGGCTACACCTTC
TRBV4-1	TRBJ1-3	.	once	CASSLPGGGYTIYF	TGCGCCAGCAGCCTACCCGGCGGGGGGTACACCATATATTTT
TRBV4-1	TRBJ1-5	.	.	CASSHLKGGSNQPQHF	TGCGCCAGCAGCCACCTCAAGGGCGGTAGCAATCAGCCCCAGCATTTT
TRBV27	TRBJ1-2	.	few	CASSSVKDYGYTF	TGTGCCAGCAGTTCGGTAAAGGACTATGGCTACACCTTC
TRBV9	TRBJ2-6	.	.	CASSVDSDSGANVLTF	TGTGCCAGCAGCGTAGATTCTGACTCTGGGGCCAACGTCCTGACTTTC
TRBV2	TRBJ1-2	TRBD1	.	CASGTGQNYGYTF	TGTGCCAGCGGGACAGGCCAAAACTATGGCTACACCTTC
TRBV3-1/TRBV3-2	TRBJ2-1	TRBD1	once	CASSLSPTGGGRSSYNEQFF	TGTGCCAGCAGCCTCTCGCCGACAGGGGGCGGGCGTAGCTCCTACAATGAGCAGTTCTTC
TRBV20-1	TRBJ2-5	TRBD1	.	CSASKDRVKTQYF	TGCAGTGCTAGTAAGGACAGGGTGAAGACCCAGTACTTC
TRBV6-5	TRBJ1-1	.	.	CASRGNEGTEAFF	TGTGCCAGCAGGGGAAACGAGGGCACTGAAGCTTTCTTT
TRBV4-2	TRBJ1-6	.	once	CASSQDTGGGSYNSPLHF	TGTGCCAGCAGCCAAGATACTGGCGGGGGCTCCTATAATTCACCCCTCCACTTT
TRBV7-2	TRBJ2-5	TRBD2	.	CASSFVAGGQETQYF	TGTGCCAGCAGCTTCGTAGCGGGGGGGCAAGAGACCCAGTACTTC
TRBV28	TRBJ1-5	.	.	CASSPLWGERGQKDQPQHF	TGTGCCAGCAGTCCGTTATGGGGGGAGAGAGGACAGAAGGATCAGCCCCAGCATTTT
TRBV5-1	TRBJ2-3	.	.	CASSTLDPGEVDTQYF	TGCGCCAGCAGTACCCTCGATCCAGGGGAAGTCGATACGCAGTATTTT
TRBV4-1	TRBJ2-3	TRBD2	.	CASSRRLAGGLAGDTQYF	TGCGCCAGCAGCCGTCGACTAGCGGGGGGCCTCGCGGGAGATACGCAGTATTTT
TRBV3-1/TRBV3-2	TRBJ2-3	TRBD2	.	CASSQTSGGTTDTQYF	TGTGCCAGCAGCCAGACTAGCGGGGGGACCACAGATACGCAGTATTTT
TRBV11-2	TRBJ1-1	.	.	CASSFGQLQAQAFF	TGTGCCAGCAGCTTTGGGCAACTCCAAGCACAAGCTTTCTTT
TRBV5-1	TRBJ1-4	TRBD1	.	CASSLLGTGLEEKLFF	TGCGCCAGCAGCTTACTCGGGACAGGGCTAGAAGAAAAACTGTTTTTT
TRBV6-1	TRBJ2-1	.	.	CASSEGGWGEQFF	TGTGCCAGCAGTGAGGGCGGGTGGGGTGAGCAGTTCTTC
TRBV6-6	TRBJ1-4	.	once	CASSPGREKLFF	TGTGCCAGCAGTCCCGGACGGGAAAAACTGTTTTTT
TRBV5-1	TRBJ2-5	TRBD2	once	CASSPPSGGYIQETQYF	TGCGCCAGCAGCCCCCCTAGCGGGGGGTATATTCAAGAGACCCAGTACTTC
TRBV27	TRBJ2-5	TRBD2	.	CASSEPGLGQETQYF	TGTGCCAGCAGTGAACCAGGACTAGGACAAGAGACCCAGTACTTC
TRBV4-2	TRBJ1-2	.	.	CASSQEGVLYGYTF	TGTGCCAGCAGCCAAGAGGGGGTTCTCTATGGCTACACCTTC
TRBV6-2/TRBV6-3	TRBJ2-5	TRBD2	.	CASSFSSGGPGGETQYF	TGTGCCAGCAGTTTCTCTAGCGGGGGGCCCGGTGGAGAGACCCAGTACTTC
TRBV10-1	TRBJ2-1	.	.	CASSSGGPPDNEQFF	TGCGCCAGCTCTTCGGGGGGCCCCCCGGACAATGAGCAGTTCTTC
TRBV18	TRBJ2-1	TRBD2	.	CASSPRTSGGADEQFF	TGTGCCAGCTCACCTCGGACTAGCGGGGGGGCCGATGAGCAGTTCTTC
TRBV6-4	TRBJ2-2	.	.	CASSDRNTGELFF	TGTGCCAGCAGTGACCGGAACACCGGGGAGCTGTTTTTT
TRBV20-1	TRBJ2-5	.	.	CSARGLETQYF	TGCAGTGCTAGAGGGTTGGAGACCCAGTACTTC
TRBV4-1	TRBJ1-6	.	.	CASSQDRGLGPPLHF	TGCGCCAGCAGCCAAGACAGGGGCCTGGGTCCACCCCTCCACTTT
TRBV20-1	TRBJ1-1	.	.	CSASPGGREGTEAFF	TGCAGTGCTAGTCCTGGGGGCAGGGAGGGCACTGAAGCTTTCTTT
TRBV6-5	TRBJ1-2	TRBD1	.	CASSQPGQGSYGYTF	TGTGCCAGCAGTCAACCGGGACAGGGAAGCTATGGCTACACCTTC
TRBV6-5	TRBJ1-6	TRBD1	.	CASQGASYNSPLHF	TGTGCCAGCCAGGGGGCCTCCTATAATTCACCCCTCCACTTT
TRBV7-9	TRBJ1-1	.	.	CASSRLLAVYTEAFF	TGTGCCAGCAGCCGACTACTGGCAGTGTACACTGAAGCTTTCTTT
TRBV29-1	TRBJ2-7	.	.	CSVGLGSDEQYF	TGCAGCGTTGGACTGGGGAGCGACGAGCAGTACTTC
TRBV7-8	TRBJ2-2	TRBD1	.	CASSYRTGTITGELFF	TGTGCCAGCAGCTACCGGACAGGAACCATCACCGGGGAGCTGTTTTTT
TRBV5-1	TRBJ1-2	.	once	CASSWGDPSYGYTF	TGCGCCAGCAGCTGGGGGGACCCTAGCTATGGCTACACCTTC
TRBV3-1/TRBV3-2	TRBJ2-2	TRBD1	once	CASSAGTGLTGELFF	TGTGCCAGCAGCGCCGGGACAGGGCTAACCGGGGAGCTGTTTTTT
TRBV5-8	TRBJ1-2	.	.	CASSLAGGPFYGYTF	TGTGCCAGCAGCTTGGCTGGGGGGCCTTTCTATGGCTACACCTTC
TRBV6-5	TRBJ2-5	TRBD2	.	CASSYSRGGETQYF	TGTGCCAGCAGTTACTCGAGGGGAGGGGAGACCCAGTACTTC
TRBV5-1	TRBJ1-1	.	.	CASSEDQVNTEAFF	TGCGCCAGCAGCGAGGACCAGGTGAACACTGAAGCTTTCTTT
TRBV2	TRBJ1-5	.	.	CASSLTGSRNQPQHF	TGTGCCAGCAGTCTCACAGGGAGTCGCAATCAGCCCCAGCATTTT
TRBV7-9	TRBJ1-1	.	.	CASSSEKIGAFF	TGTGCCAGCAGCTCCGAAAAGATTGGAGCTTTCTTT
TRBV7-2	TRBJ1-4	.	.	CASSLVRPLTRDGNEKLFF	TGTGCCAGCAGCTTAGTCAGGCCCCTAACCCGTGACGGAAATGAAAAACTGTTTTTT
TRBV2	TRBJ1-4	.	once	CASSTDNANEKLFF	TGTGCCAGCAGCACCGACAATGCTAATGAAAAACTGTTTTTT
TRBV9	TRBJ1-3	TRBD1	.	CASSVATGDSAGNTIYF	TGTGCCAGCAGCGTAGCTACGGGGGACAGCGCAGGAAACACCATATATTTT
TRBV19	TRBJ2-1	.	.	CASSDPQLAGSYNEQFF	TGTGCCAGTAGTGACCCCCAACTAGCCGGGTCCTACAATGAGCAGTTCTTC
TRBV12-3/TRBV12-4	TRBJ2-7	.	.	CASSRDLSYEQYF	TGTGCCAGCTCCAGAGACCTCTCCTACGAGCAGTACTTC
TRBV12-3/TRBV12-4	TRBJ1-2	.	.	CASTARANYGYTF	TGTGCCAGCACCGCCAGAGCGAACTATGGCTACACCTTC
TRBV7-2	TRBJ2-1	TRBD2	.	CASSRSSGYHNEQFF	TGTGCCAGCAGCAGGTCTAGCGGGTATCACAATGAGCAGTTCTTC
TRBV28	TRBJ1-2	TRBD1	.	CASSSGQGYGYTF	TGTGCCAGCAGTTCGGGACAGGGGTACGGCTACACCTTC
TRBV12-3/TRBV12-4	TRBJ1-4	TRBD1	few	CASRTGKDEKLFF	TGTGCCAGCAGGACAGGGAAAGATGAAAAACTGTTTTTT
TRBV12-5	TRBJ1-1	TRBD1	.	CASANRTGPRRNTEAFF	TGTGCTAGTGCCAACCGGACAGGTCCGCGCCGCAACACTGAAGCTTTCTTT
TRBV20-1	TRBJ1-2	TRBD1	.	CSAGTVDGYTF	TGCAGTGCTGGGACAGTAGATGGCTACACCTTC
TRBV5-4	TRBJ1-1	.	.	CASSPGQGRPTEAFF	TGTGCCAGCAGCCCGGGTCAGGGAAGGCCCACTGAAGCTTTCTTT
TRBV5-1	TRBJ1-5	TRBD1	.	CASSPQGADSNQPQHF	TGCGCCAGCAGCCCACAGGGGGCAGATAGCAATCAGCCCCAGCATTTT
TRBV29-1	TRBJ1-1	.	.	CSVGETGPNTEAFF	TGCAGCGTTGGGGAAACGGGGCCGAACACTGAAGCTTTCTTT